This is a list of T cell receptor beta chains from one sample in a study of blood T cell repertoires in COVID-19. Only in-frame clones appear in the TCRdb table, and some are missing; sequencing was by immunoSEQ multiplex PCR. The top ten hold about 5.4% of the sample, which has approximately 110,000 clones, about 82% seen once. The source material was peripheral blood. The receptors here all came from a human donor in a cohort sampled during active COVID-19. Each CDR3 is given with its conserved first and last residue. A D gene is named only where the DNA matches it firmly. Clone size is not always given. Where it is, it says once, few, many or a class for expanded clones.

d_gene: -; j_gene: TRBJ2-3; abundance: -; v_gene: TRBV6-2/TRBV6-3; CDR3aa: CASSSSGGAISTDTQYF; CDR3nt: TGTGCCAGCAGTTCCTCGGGCGGGGCCATTAGCACAGATACGCAGTATTTT
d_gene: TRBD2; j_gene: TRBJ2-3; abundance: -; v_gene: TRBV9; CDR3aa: CASSVGREEDTQYF; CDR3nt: TGTGCCAGCAGCGTAGGACGGGAGGAAGATACGCAGTATTTT
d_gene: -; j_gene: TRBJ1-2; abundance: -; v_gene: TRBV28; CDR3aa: CASTLGASGYTF; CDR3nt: TGTGCCAGCACGCTTGGGGCCTCCGGCTACACCTTC
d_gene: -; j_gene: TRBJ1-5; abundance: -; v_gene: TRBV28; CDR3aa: CASSSQQGQPQHF; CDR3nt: TGTGCCAGCAGTTCACAACAGGGTCAGCCCCAGCATTTT
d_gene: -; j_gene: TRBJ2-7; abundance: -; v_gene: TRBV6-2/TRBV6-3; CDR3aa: CASSLPSMVSYEQYF; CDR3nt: TGTGCCAGCAGTTTGCCTAGTATGGTTTCGTACGAGCAGTACTTC
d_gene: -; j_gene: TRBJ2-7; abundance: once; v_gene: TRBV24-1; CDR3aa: CATSLGYEQYF; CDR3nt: TGTGCCACCAGTCTCGGCTACGAGCAGTACTTC
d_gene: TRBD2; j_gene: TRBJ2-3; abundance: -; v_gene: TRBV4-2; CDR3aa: CASSQLGLAGANPLADTQYF; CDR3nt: TGTGCCAGCAGCCAACTGGGACTAGCGGGCGCTAACCCTCTCGCAGATACGCAGTATTTT
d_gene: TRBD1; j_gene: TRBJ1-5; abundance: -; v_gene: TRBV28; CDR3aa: CASRTDRGRPANQPQHF; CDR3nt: TGTGCCAGCAGAACGGACAGGGGGCGGCCGGCTAATCAGCCCCAGCATTTT
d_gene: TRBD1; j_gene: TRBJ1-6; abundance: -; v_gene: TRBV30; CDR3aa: CAWSPRTGTGSPLHF; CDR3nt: TGTGCCTGGAGTCCTCGGACAGGAACGGGGTCACCCCTCCACTTT
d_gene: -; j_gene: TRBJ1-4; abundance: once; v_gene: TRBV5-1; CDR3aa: CASSRVSRDEKLFF; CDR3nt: TGCGCCAGCAGCCGGGTGAGTCGGGATGAAAAACTGTTTTTT
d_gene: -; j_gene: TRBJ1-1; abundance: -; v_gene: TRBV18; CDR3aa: CASSQDGRVEGTEAFF; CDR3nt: TGTGCCAGCTCACAAGACGGAAGGGTCGAGGGCACTGAAGCTTTCTTT
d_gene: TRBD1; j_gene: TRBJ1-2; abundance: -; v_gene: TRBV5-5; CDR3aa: CASRSGTGYGNYGYTF; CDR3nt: TGTGCCAGCCGTTCCGGGACAGGGTATGGTAACTATGGCTACACCTTC
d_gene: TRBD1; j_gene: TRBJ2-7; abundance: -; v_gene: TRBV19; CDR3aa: CASSTLTGERFYEQYF; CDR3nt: TGTGCCAGTAGTACCCTCACAGGGGAGAGGTTTTACGAGCAGTACTTC
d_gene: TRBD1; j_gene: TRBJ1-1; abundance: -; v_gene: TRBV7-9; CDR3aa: CASSAWDRDTEAFF; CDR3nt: TGTGCCAGCAGCGCCTGGGACAGGGACACTGAAGCTTTCTTT
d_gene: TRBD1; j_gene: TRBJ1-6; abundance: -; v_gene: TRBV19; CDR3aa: CASRDRGNSPLHF; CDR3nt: TGTGCCAGCAGGGACAGGGGTAATTCACCCCTCCACTTT
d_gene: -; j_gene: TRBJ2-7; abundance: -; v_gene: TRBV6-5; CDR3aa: CASSFRTAGPHEQYF; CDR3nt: TGTGCCAGCAGCTTTCGGACAGCGGGGCCACACGAGCAGTACTTC
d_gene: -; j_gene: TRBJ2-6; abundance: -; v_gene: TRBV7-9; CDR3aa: CASSLLPGANVLTF; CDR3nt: TGTGCCAGCAGCTTACTCCCCGGGGCCAACGTCCTGACTTTC
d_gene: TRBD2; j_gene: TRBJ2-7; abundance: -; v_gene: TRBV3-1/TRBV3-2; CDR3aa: CASTHLAEMYF; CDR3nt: TGTGCCAGCACGCATCTAGCGGAGATGTACTTC
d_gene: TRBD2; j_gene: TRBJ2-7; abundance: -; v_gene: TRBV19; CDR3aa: CASMGASGRFSGQYF; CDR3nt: TGTGCCAGTATGGGGGCTAGCGGGAGGTTTAGCGGGCAGTACTTC
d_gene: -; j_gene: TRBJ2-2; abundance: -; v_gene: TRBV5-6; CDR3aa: CASSRGAGTGELFF; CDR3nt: TGTGCCAGCAGCCGGGGAGCAGGCACCGGGGAGCTGTTTTTT
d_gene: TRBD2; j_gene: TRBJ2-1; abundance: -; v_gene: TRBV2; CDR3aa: CASSVPAGGSDEQFF; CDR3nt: TGTGCCAGCAGTGTCCCAGCGGGAGGTAGCGATGAGCAGTTCTTC
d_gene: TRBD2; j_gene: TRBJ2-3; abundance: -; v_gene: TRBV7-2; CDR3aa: CASSFQVAGDTDTQYF; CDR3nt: TGTGCCAGCAGCTTCCAGGTGGCGGGAGACACAGATACGCAGTATTTT
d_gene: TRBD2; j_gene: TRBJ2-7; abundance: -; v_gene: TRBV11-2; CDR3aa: CASSSKVTGTSGSYEQYF; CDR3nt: TGTGCCAGCAGCTCCAAAGTTACCGGGACTAGCGGGAGTTACGAGCAGTACTTC
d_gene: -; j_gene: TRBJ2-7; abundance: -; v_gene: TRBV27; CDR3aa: CASSLRRGSYEQYF; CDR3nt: TGTGCCAGCAGTTTGAGGCGGGGCTCCTACGAGCAGTACTTC
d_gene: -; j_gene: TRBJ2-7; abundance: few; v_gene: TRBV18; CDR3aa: CASSLNRDYYEQYF; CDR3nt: TGTGCCAGCTCCCTGAACAGGGATTACTACGAGCAGTACTTC
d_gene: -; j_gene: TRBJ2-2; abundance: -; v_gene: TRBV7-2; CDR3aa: CASSVKGDLTGELFF; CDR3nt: TGTGCCAGCAGCGTGAAAGGTGACTTAACCGGGGAGCTGTTTTTT
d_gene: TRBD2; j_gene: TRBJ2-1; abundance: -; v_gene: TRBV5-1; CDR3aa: CASSLRLAGAEQFF; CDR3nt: TGCGCCAGCAGCTTGAGACTAGCGGGAGCTGAGCAGTTCTTC
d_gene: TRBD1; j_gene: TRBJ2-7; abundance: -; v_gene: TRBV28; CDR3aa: CASSFPGGATSEQYF; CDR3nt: TGTGCCAGCAGTTTCCCAGGGGGCGCAACCAGCGAGCAGTACTTC
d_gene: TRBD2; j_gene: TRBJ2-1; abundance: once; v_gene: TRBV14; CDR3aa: CASSQDTSGGSYNEQFF; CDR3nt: TGTGCCAGCAGCCAAGATACTAGCGGAGGCTCCTACAATGAGCAGTTCTTC